The subject of this entry is one T cell receptor (beta chain). The same CDR3 can be traced to other DNA sequences in this sample. Treatment here: 15 to 20 received Ad26.COV2.S at low or high dose, single or two shots; several received placebo; per-sample allocation not given. Sampling took place 63 days after the first vaccine or placebo injection. TCRdb's copy holds only in-frame clones and misses some; the assay was immunoSEQ multiplex PCR. The table records roughly 700,000 clones, roughly 90% of them present only once. This CDR3 has 12 amino acids. Trimming pared 0 bases from V and 3 bases from J, leaving 0 bases between. Germline assignment: CDR1 KGHSH and CDR2 LQKENI. This sample was included in a study of Ad26.COV2.S vaccination and SARS-CoV-2 variants.

Sequenced here: peripheral blood, sampled in a trial of Ad26.COV2.S vaccine versus placebo. The clonotype originates from a person aged 18-60 years who received the Ad26.COV2.S COVID-19 vaccine or a placebo. The J gene is TRBJ1-5, the V gene TRBV18; D remains ambiguous. The CDR3 DNA reads as TGTGCCAGCTCACCACCCAATCAGCCCCAGCATTTT. This gives the protein CASSPPNQPQHF.